Shown below are 21 T cell receptor beta chains from a single sample sequenced in a study of shared clonotypes between healthy human individuals. Clones were sequenced by immunoSEQ multiplex PCR, and TCRdb holds only the in-frame ones, with some missing. The sample holds under 2.5 million clones, around 90% seen once. Material for sequencing was naive CD4+ T cells from PBMCs. Subset of the sample: CD45RA+ positively selected. Every receptor here comes from a young man in good health. Some clones in this sample may be carry-over from other donors' samples.

The gene calls are TRBV21-1 and TRBJ1-5. TRBV21-1 is reported as a pseudogene. This CDR3 is 15 amino acids long. The DNA for the CDR3 is TGTGCCAGCAGCAAAGAAGCTGAGACCGTCCAGCCCCAGCATTTT. Its protein is CASSKEAETVQPQHF.

This clone showed up just a few times. The J gene is TRBJ1-5, the V gene TRBV2; 10 bases agree with TRBD1. Trimming removed 8 bases from V and 6 bases from J; junction bases left unmatched: 7. Germline lookup yields CDR1 SNHLY and CDR2 FYNNEI. The CDR3 covers 14 residues. CDR3 residues: CASGRDRGSQPQHF. CDR3 nucleotide sequence: TGTGCCAGCGGTAGGGACAGGGGTAGTCAGCCCCAGCATTTT.

This chain connects TRBV6-6 to TRBJ2-1; 8 nucleotides match TRBD2. Germline loops: CDR1 MNHNY, CDR2 SVGAGI (reference sequence). CDR3 length: 15 residues. The ends lost 5 bases at V and 4 bases at J; junction bases unmatched: 7. CDR3 in amino acids: CASSQTSGGYNEQFF. The CDR3 nucleotides read TGTGCCAGCAGTCAAACTAGCGGAGGATACAATGAGCAGTTCTTC.

This clone was seen just once. The chain is built from TRBV7-9 and TRBJ2-4; D not resolved. This CDR3 spans 16 amino acids. Germline lookup yields CDR1 SEHNR and CDR2 FQNEAQ (reference sequence). Trimming shortened V by 5 bases and J by 0 bases, and 14 bases separated the two germline ends. CDR3 amino acids: CASSPNNGIAKNIQYF. CDR3 in DNA: TGTGCCAGCAGCCCCAATAATGGGATAGCCAAAAACATTCAGTACTTC.

The V call is TRBV5-1, the J call TRBJ2-1; a weak D match, TRBD2 (5 bases). Germline V CDR1 and CDR2: SGHRS, YFSETQ. V gave up 6 bases and J gave up 1 base, with 14 bases separating them. The CDR3 runs to 15 residues. The CDR3 here is CASTNEPGSYNEQFF. CDR3 DNA sequence: TGCGCCAGCACCAACGAACCGGGATCCTACAATGAGCAGTTCTTC.

This chain joins TRBV5-1 and TRBJ2-3; TRBD1 aligns across 8 bases. V gave up 3 bases and J gave up 0 bases; unmatched junction bases: 3. This CDR3 contains 15 residues. CDR1 is SGHRS and CDR2 is YFSETQ in the germline V gene. CDR3 nucleotide sequence: TGCGCCAGCAGCTCGGGACAGGACAGCACAGATACGCAGTATTTT. This gives the protein CASSSGQDSTDTQYF.

This sequence joins TRBV13 and TRBJ1-2; 7 bases are a match to TRBD1. The V gene's germline CDR1 is PRHDT and CDR2 FYEKMQ (reference sequence). V dropped 5 bases and J dropped 8; count of bases not matched to a gene: 8. The CDR3 is 13 residues long. DNA of the CDR3: TGTGCCAGCAGCCCCTCGACAGGGTACGGCTACACCTTC. It codes for CASSPSTGYGYTF.

The chain is built from TRBV7-3 and TRBJ2-3; D gene uncertain. The V end was cut by 0 bases, the J end by 4 bases, with 8 bases between. Germline V CDR1 and CDR2: SGHTA, FQGTGA. The CDR3 spans 14 residues. CDR3 region: CASSLTPSADTQYF. In nucleotides, the CDR3 is TGTGCCAGCAGCTTAACGCCGTCGGCAGATACGCAGTATTTT.

This clone was picked up a small number of times. The chain carries TRBV11-2 and TRBJ1-5; 10 bases line up with TRBD1. Germline V gives CDR1 SGHAT, CDR2 FQNNGV. V trimming: 5 bases; J trimming: 5 bases; junction bases outside the gene matches: 6. The CDR3 is made up of 15 amino acids. As DNA, the CDR3 is TGTGCCAGCAGCGAAGACAGGGGGCGGCATCAGCCCCAGCATTTT. This encodes CASSEDRGRHQPQHF. Full variable domain (outside the CDR3, taken from reference TRBV11-2 and TRBJ1-5): EAGVAQSPRYKIIEKRQSVAFWCNPISGHATLYWYQQILGQGPKLLIQFQNNGVVDDSQLPKDRFSAERLKGVDSTLKIQPAKLEDSAVYLCASSEDRGRHQPQHFGDGTRLSIL.

The V gene is TRBV6-6, the J gene TRBJ2-1; D is uncertain. The CDR3 is made up of 13 amino acids. The germline V gene has CDR1 MNHNY and CDR2 SVGAGI (reference sequence). Trimming took off 0 bases at V and 5 bases at J, with 5 bases between the two ends. The CDR3 DNA sequence: TGTGCCAGCAGTTACTCGAGCAACAATGAGCAGTTCTTC. It encodes CASSYSSNNEQFF.

The V gene is TRBV27, the J gene TRBJ2-2, with D unresolved. This CDR3 has 14 amino acids. The germline V gene has CDR1 MNHEY and CDR2 SMNVEV (reference sequence). Trimming cost V 2 bases and J 6 bases, with 10 bases left between them. DNA for the CDR3: TGTGCCAGCAGTTTACGACCCCAGTCCGGGGAGCTGTTTTTT. It specifies CASSLRPQSGELFF.

This rearrangement joins TRBV5-1 to TRBJ1-2, with D tentatively TRBD1 (5 bases). This CDR3 spans 15 amino acids. Germline CDR1 SGHRS, CDR2 YFSETQ. Trimming left V 0 bases short and J 7 bases short, with 16 bases between. CDR3 residues: CASSLGAQGDSGYTF. As DNA, the CDR3 is TGCGCCAGCAGCTTGGGGGCGCAAGGGGATAGTGGCTACACCTTC. Full variable domain (rest looked up from reference TRBV5-1 and TRBJ1-2): KAGVTQTPRYLIKTRGQQVTLSCSPISGHRSVSWYQQTPGQGLQFLFEYFSETQRNKGNFPGRFSGRQFSNSRSEMNVSTLELGDSALYLCASSLGAQGDSGYTFGSGTRLTVV.

This chain links TRBV6-4 with TRBJ2-7; TRBD1 matches 11 bases. Losses at the gene ends were 7 bases for V and 5 bases for J; bases not matched to a gene: 13. The CDR3 contains 16 residues. Germline V CDR1 and CDR2: MRHNA, SNTAGT. The CDR3 spells CASIVPPRDRGNEQYF. CDR3 DNA sequence: TGTGCCAGCATCGTACCCCCCCGGGACAGGGGGAACGAGCAGTACTTC.

J is TRBJ1-2 and V is TRBV9; D ambiguous. CDR1 is SGDLS and CDR2 is YYNGEE in the germline V gene. The CDR3 totals 14 residues. Trimming left V 0 bases short and J 1 base short, with 7 bases between. CDR3 DNA: TGTGCCAGCAGCGTAGATATGAATAACTATGGCTACACCTTC. Protein sequence: CASSVDMNNYGYTF.

This chain uses TRBV5-1 with TRBJ2-1; 7 bases map to TRBD2. From germline, CDR1 is SGHRS and CDR2 YFSETQ. Trimming took 3 bases from V and 4 from J; bases not matched to a gene: 10. The CDR3 is made up of 16 amino acids. This CDR3 is CASSWTARGGYNEQFF. CDR3 DNA sequence: TGCGCCAGCAGCTGGACGGCCCGGGGAGGGTACAATGAGCAGTTCTTC.

The chain combines TRBV19 with TRBJ1-5, with a possible D match to TRBD1 (6 bases). There are 17 residues in the CDR3. CDR1 is LNHDA and CDR2 is SQIVND in the germline V gene (reference sequence). V lost 10 bases and J 2 bases, leaving 24 bases between the germline ends. CDR3 amino acids: CATSPTQGFWGNQPQHF. Written as DNA, the CDR3 is TGTGCCACCTCTCCAACACAGGGCTTTTGGGGCAATCAGCCCCAGCATTTT.

The chain uses TRBV11-2 and TRBJ2-5, with 9 bases matching TRBD2. V trimming: 2 bases; J trimming: 5 bases; junction bases outside the gene matches: 15. This CDR3 comprises 18 residues. Germline-derived CDR1 and CDR2 are SGHAT and FQNNGV. In nucleotides, the CDR3 is TGTGCCAGCAGCTTAAGGGCTTGGGGCGGGAGGGCCCTCGAGACCCAGTACTTC. It codes for CASSLRAWGGRALETQYF. Combining the CDR3 with reference TRBV11-2 and TRBJ2-5 gives the whole variable domain EAGVAQSPRYKIIEKRQSVAFWCNPISGHATLYWYQQILGQGPKLLIQFQNNGVVDDSQLPKDRFSAERLKGVDSTLKIQPAKLEDSAVYLCASSLRAWGGRALETQYFGPGTRLLVL.

The chain joins TRBV18 to TRBJ2-2; 8 bases fit TRBD1. Per the germline V gene, CDR1 is KGHSH and CDR2 is LQKENI. V shed 8 bases and J 0 bases; nucleotides not matched to a gene: 5. The CDR3 runs 15 residues. Here the CDR3 reads CASTDRATNTGELFF. The CDR3 DNA sequence: TGTGCCAGCACGGACAGGGCAACGAACACCGGGGAGCTGTTTTTT.

The chain carries TRBV6-6 and TRBJ2-1; possible D gene TRBD2, 7 bases. In germline, CDR1 is MNHNY, CDR2 SVGAGI (reference sequence). V dropped 6 bases and J dropped 2 bases, with 11 bases sitting between them. The CDR3 loop spans 14 amino acids. The CDR3 nucleotides read TGTGCCAGCAGGGCCGGGGGGCCCTACAATGAGCAGTTCTTC. Protein sequence: CASRAGGPYNEQFF.

The chain joins TRBV11-2 to TRBJ1-4; D ambiguous. Trimming left V 2 bases short and J 7 bases short, with 11 bases between. The CDR3 totals 14 residues. Per the germline V gene, CDR1 is SGHAT and CDR2 is FQNNGV. The DNA of the CDR3 is TGTGCCAGCAGCTTAATCGGCAGGTTTGAAAAACTGTTTTTT. Residues: CASSLIGRFEKLFF. The variable domain in full, completed from reference TRBV11-2 and TRBJ1-4, reads EAGVAQSPRYKIIEKRQSVAFWCNPISGHATLYWYQQILGQGPKLLIQFQNNGVVDDSQLPKDRFSAERLKGVDSTLKIQPAKLEDSAVYLCASSLIGRFEKLFFGSGTQLSVL.

The V gene is TRBV7-9, the J gene TRBJ2-6, with TRBD1 identical over 9 bases. CDR3 size: 19 residues. V lost 1 base, J lost 0 bases, and 7 bases stayed unmatched. Per the germline V gene, CDR1 is SEHNR and CDR2 is FQNEAQ (reference sequence). Here the CDR3 reads CASSLGYGTGFSGANVLTF. In DNA form, the CDR3 reads TGTGCCAGCAGCTTAGGTTACGGGACAGGGTTCTCTGGGGCCAACGTCCTGACTTTC.